A single sample gave rise to the 32 T cell receptor beta chains below, sequenced in a study of siplizumab effects on memory and regulatory T cells. This table comes from immunoSEQ multiplex PCR, and its TCRdb copy is limited to in-frame clones, with some not included. The sample shows roughly 97,000 clones, over 85% of them seen only once. The sample consisted of Tregs sorted from blood. The receptor set was obtained from a human donor in good health.

This clone was picked up one time. The J gene is TRBJ1-4, the V gene TRBV11-2; no reliable D call. CDR1 and CDR2 (germline): SGHAT, FQNNGV. There are 11 residues in the CDR3. V lost 1 base, J lost 11 bases, and 5 bases lay in between. DNA of the CDR3: TGTGCCAGCAGCTTAGTCGATAAACTGTTTTTT. Its translation is CASSLVDKLFF.

A single count supports this clone. J is TRBJ2-5 and V is TRBV2, with D possibly TRBD2 on 5 matching bases. The germline CDR1 and CDR2 sequences are SNHLY and FYNNEI. This CDR3 region has 15 residues. V dropped 3 bases and J dropped 6 bases, with 17 bases sitting between them. The CDR3 is CASSENRASPQTQYF. The CDR3 DNA follows: TGTGCCAGCAGTGAGAATAGGGCTAGCCCACAGACCCAGTACTTC.

The DNA of the CDR3 is TGTGCCAGCAGCTTAGTATCAGGCGGGGAGCTGTTTTTT. This encodes CASSLVSGGELFF. The chain uses TRBV7-2 and TRBJ2-2; the D is unclear. This CDR3 spans 13 amino acids. Germline loops: CDR1 SGHTA, CDR2 FQGNSA. V was shortened by 1 base and J by 7 bases, with 7 bases between the two germline ends.

The chain combines TRBV5-5 with TRBJ2-7; D remains ambiguous. Germline loops: CDR1 SGHKS, CDR2 YYEKEE (reference sequence). V lost 0 bases and J lost 0, with 7 bases in between. The CDR3 is 14 residues long. The CDR3 sequence is CASSLAWGSYEQYF. CDR3 DNA sequence: TGTGCCAGCAGCTTGGCCTGGGGCTCCTACGAGCAGTACTTC. The variable domain in full, with the rest retrieved from reference TRBV5-5 and TRBJ2-7, is DAGVTQSPTHLIKTRGQQVTLRCSPISGHKSVSWYQQVLGQGPQFIFQYYEKEERGRGNFPDRFSARQFPNYSSELNVNALLLGDSALYLCASSLAWGSYEQYFGPGTRLTVT.

The gene calls are TRBV30 and TRBJ2-1, with D maybe TRBD2 (5 bases). V was cut by 7 bases and J by 3 bases, with 16 bases left in between. Germline CDR1 is GTSNPN and CDR2 is SVGIG (reference sequence). This CDR3 region has 14 residues. This chain's CDR3 is CASPSGVGYNEQFF. The DNA for the CDR3 is TGTGCCTCCCCGTCCGGGGTAGGCTACAATGAGCAGTTCTTC.

The chain uses TRBV10-3 and TRBJ1-1; D is undetermined. The germline V gene encodes CDR1 ENHRY and CDR2 SYGVKD. The CDR3 consists of 12 residues. The ends were cut back, 8 bases at V and 3 bases at J, with 10 bases in the middle. The CDR3 DNA follows: TGTGCCATCCGGGGAATGGACACTGAAGCTTTCTTT. It specifies CAIRGMDTEAFF.

V and J are TRBV11-3 and TRBJ2-7, with 11 positions matching TRBD2. V lost 5 bases to trimming and J lost 3 bases; unmatched junction nucleotides: 6. The CDR3 is made up of 15 amino acids. CDR1 and CDR2 from the germline V gene are SGHNT and YENEEA. The DNA for the CDR3 is TGTGCCAGCAGCCCACTAGCGGGAGCCAACTACGAGCAGTACTTC. It encodes CASSPLAGANYEQYF.

The chain couples TRBV11-3 to TRBJ2-7, with 7 bases identical to TRBD2. The CDR3 sequence is 13 residues long. The V gene's germline CDR1 is SGHNT and CDR2 YENEEA. V lost 5 bases and J lost 6; bases outside the gene matches: 7. CDR3 sequence (DNA): TGTGCCAGCAGCGGGAGGGCCGGGTTCGAGCAGTACTTC. Residues: CASSGRAGFEQYF. Full variable domain (rest looked up from reference TRBV11-3 and TRBJ2-7): EAGVVQSPRYKIIEKKQPVAFWCNPISGHNTLYWYLQNLGQGPELLIRYENEEAVDDSQLPKDRFSAERLKGVDSTLKIQPAELGDSAVYLCASSGRAGFEQYFGPGTRLTVT.

CDR3 in amino acids: CASTRGYEQYF. The CDR3 DNA follows: TGTGCCAGCACCCGGGGGTACGAGCAGTACTTC. The chain links TRBV11-1 to TRBJ2-7, with D possibly being TRBD2 (6 bases). This CDR3 is 11 amino acids long. The V end was cut by 7 bases, the J end by 4 bases, with 8 bases between. CDR1 is SGHAT and CDR2 is FQDESV in the germline V gene (reference sequence).

J is TRBJ1-1 and V is TRBV29-1; D might be TRBD1 (5 bases). This CDR3 contains 14 residues. Germline V gene data show CDR1 as SQVTM and CDR2 as ANQGSEA. V was trimmed by 3 bases and J by 0 bases, leaving 11 bases between them. CDR3 sequence reads: CSVDQDTVNTEAFF. CDR3 nucleotides: TGCAGCGTTGATCAGGACACTGTGAACACTGAAGCTTTCTTT.

CDR3: CASSPLRGDQKVVGGYTF. For the CDR3, the DNA is TGTGCCAGCTCACCCCTCCGGGGGGACCAAAAGGTTGTTGGGGGCTACACCTTC. The rearrangement joins TRBV18 to TRBJ1-2, with D possibly TRBD1 on 5 matching bases. This CDR3 spans 18 amino acids. Germline CDR1 is KGHSH and CDR2 is LQKENI. The V and J ends lost 3 bases and 8 bases respectively, with 28 bases between them. Full variable domain (outside the CDR3, taken from reference TRBV18 and TRBJ1-2): NAGVMQNPRHLVRRRGQEARLRCSPMKGHSHVYWYRQLPEEGLKFMVYLQKENIIDESGMPKERFSAEFPKEGPSILRIQQVVRGDSAAYFCASSPLRGDQKVVGGYTFGSGTRLTVV.

This clone was recorded a few times. V is TRBV16 and J is TRBJ1-2, with D possibly TRBD1 on 6 matching bases. CDR3 length equals 13 residues. Trimming removed 6 bases at V and 4 bases at J, with 12 bases between. Germline V gene sequence: CDR1 KGHSY, CDR2 FQNENV. The CDR3 nucleotides are TGTGCCAGCAGAAGGGGGGTCGGCTATGGCTACACCTTC. Residues: CASRRGVGYGYTF.

This clone was observed once. The chain recombines TRBV9 with TRBJ1-1; D is unresolved. CDR1 SGDLS and CDR2 YYNGEE come from the germline V gene. This CDR3 contains 14 residues. V was trimmed by 1 base and J by 2 bases, leaving 9 bases between them. CDR3 loop: CASSVRVDNTEAFF. In nucleotides, the CDR3 is TGTGCCAGCAGCGTAAGGGTGGACAACACTGAAGCTTTCTTT.

The V gene is TRBV5-1, the J gene TRBJ1-2, with 7 positions matching TRBD1. V lost 0 bases to trimming and J lost 4 bases; unmatched junction nucleotides: 6. This CDR3 region has 15 residues. CDR1 is SGHRS and CDR2 is YFSETQ in the germline V gene. CDR3 coding DNA: TGCGCCAGCAGCTTGGCCGGGACAGCTAGCTATGGCTACACCTTC. Protein sequence: CASSLAGTASYGYTF.

The chain uses TRBV5-4 and TRBJ1-2, with D hard to call. Germline CDR1 and CDR2: SGHNT and YYREEE (reference sequence). The ends were cut back, 0 bases at V and 8 bases at J, with 14 bases in the middle. The CDR3 runs to 14 residues. CDR3 sequence: CASSLGLDIRGYTF. The CDR3 nucleotides are TGTGCCAGCAGCTTGGGCCTCGATATTCGGGGCTACACCTTC.

The chain is built from TRBV19 and TRBJ1-2; D is possibly TRBD1 (5 bases). V was pared by 5 bases and J by 8 bases, with 12 bases between. The CDR3 consists of 12 residues. CDR1 and CDR2 (germline): LNHDA, SQIVND (reference sequence). CDR3 sequence reads: CASSGAGLGYTF. The CDR3 DNA follows: TGTGCCAGTAGTGGAGCAGGGTTGGGCTACACCTTC.

V is TRBV5-4 and J is TRBJ1-5, with no clear D. V dropped 0 bases and J dropped 5 bases, with 6 bases sitting between them. Germline V gene sequence: CDR1 SGHNT, CDR2 YYREEE (reference sequence). This CDR3 comprises 13 residues. CDR3 sequence: CASSLDRDQPQHF. The CDR3 DNA reads TGTGCCAGCAGCTTGGACAGAGATCAGCCCCAGCATTTT.

The genes are TRBV10-2 and TRBJ1-1; 8 nucleotides line up with TRBD1. Losses at the gene ends were 6 bases for V and 6 bases for J; bases not matched to a gene: 12. This CDR3 comprises 15 residues. Germline loops: CDR1 WSHSY, CDR2 SAAADI. The CDR3 reads CASSADRAWGAEAFF. The DNA of the CDR3 is TGCGCCAGCAGCGCGGACAGGGCCTGGGGGGCTGAAGCTTTCTTT.

V is TRBV5-4 and J is TRBJ2-3; D may be TRBD1 (6 bases). In germline, CDR1 is SGHNT, CDR2 YYREEE (reference sequence). The CDR3 is 15 amino acids. Deletions cut 1 base from V and 0 bases from J, with 9 bases between. The chain's CDR3 is CASSLTGRSTDTQYF. For the CDR3, the DNA is TGTGCCAGCAGCTTGACAGGGCGGAGCACAGATACGCAGTATTTT.

CDR3: CASTSLPGDEQYF. The CDR3 DNA is TGTGCCAGCACCTCGCTACCAGGTGACGAGCAGTACTTC. V usage is TRBV5-4 and J usage is TRBJ2-7; D not resolved. Germline values: CDR1 SGHNT, CDR2 YYREEE (reference sequence). This CDR3 is 13 amino acids long. Trimming pared 6 bases from V and 5 bases from J, leaving 15 bases between.

The chain combines TRBV28 with TRBJ1-2, with TRBD1 matching over 7 bases. The CDR3 is 13 residues long. Germline V lookup: CDR1 MDHEN, CDR2 SYDVKM. Losses at the gene ends were 2 bases for V and 8 bases for J; bases not matched to a gene: 5. The CDR3 here is CASSLRGLGGYTF. CDR3 coding DNA: TGTGCCAGCAGTTTAAGGGGGCTAGGAGGCTACACCTTC.

This clone has only a few counts. V gene TRBV6-6 combines with J gene TRBJ1-2; TRBD1 matches at 9 bases. V dropped 6 bases and J dropped 3; count of bases not matched to a gene: 8. The CDR3 contains 15 residues. Germline CDR1 is MNHNY and CDR2 is SVGAGI (reference sequence). In nucleotides, the CDR3 is TGTGCCAGCAGACGAAACAGGGGGCAGTACTATGGCTACACCTTC. This sequence encodes CASRRNRGQYYGYTF.

CDR3 loop: CASSLGRRGNTIYF. CDR3 sequence (DNA): TGTGCCAGCAGCTTAGGCCGACGTGGAAACACCATATATTTT. The rearrangement joins TRBV7-9 to TRBJ1-3; D gene uncertain. The CDR3 covers 14 residues. Germline CDR1 and CDR2: SEHNR and FQNEAQ (reference sequence). V lost 1 base to trimming and J lost 3 bases, with 7 bases between them.

V usage is TRBV18 and J usage is TRBJ2-2; unclear D gene. V was clipped by 3 bases and J by 4 bases, with 6 bases between them. Germline assignment: CDR1 KGHSH and CDR2 LQKENI. This CDR3 has 13 amino acids. The CDR3 DNA reads as TGTGCCAGCTCACCCCAGAGCACCGGGGAGCTGTTTTTT. This sequence encodes CASSPQSTGELFF.

This clone appeared a few times. The genes are TRBV25-1 and TRBJ1-1; D ambiguous. Germline CDR1 is MGHDK and CDR2 is SYGVNS. The CDR3 consists of 13 residues. Trimming pared 4 bases from V and 0 bases from J, leaving 6 bases between. The CDR3 spells CASSGYLNTEAFF. The CDR3 region has the DNA TGTGCCAGCAGTGGCTACCTGAACACTGAAGCTTTCTTT.

V is TRBV19 and J is TRBJ2-1, with D possibly matching TRBD1 (6 bases). Germline V gene data show CDR1 as LNHDA and CDR2 as SQIVND (reference sequence). The CDR3 totals 16 residues. V was shortened by 3 bases and J by 10 bases, with 22 bases between the two germline ends. The CDR3 DNA is TGTGCCAGTAGTATCAGGGGCACCCTCCAAGTTGGAGAGCAGTTCTTC. As protein: CASSIRGTLQVGEQFF.

This clone was counted a single time. The chain is built from TRBV7-3 and TRBJ2-1; D is unclear. CDR1 is SGHTA, CDR2 FQGTGA, per germline. CDR3 size: 12 residues. V gave up 4 bases and J gave up 6 bases, with 7 bases separating them. The CDR3 coding sequence is TGTGCCAGCAGCTATGGACGCAATGAGCAGTTCTTC. Its translation is CASSYGRNEQFF.

CDR3 coding DNA: TGTGCCAGCAGTTTATTCCCCCCACAGCCTTACGAGCAGTACTTC. This encodes CASSLFPPQPYEQYF. The gene calls are TRBV27 and TRBJ2-7; D is ambiguous. The CDR3 consists of 15 residues. Germline assignment: CDR1 MNHEY and CDR2 SMNVEV (reference sequence). V lost 1 base and J lost 4, with 14 bases in between.

V usage is TRBV5-4 and J usage is TRBJ1-1, with TRBD1 matching over 7 bases. The V segment lost 4 bases and the J segment 9 bases; nucleotides outside the gene matches: 9. This CDR3 has 13 residues. From germline, CDR1 is SGHNT and CDR2 YYREEE (reference sequence). The CDR3 loop is CASSPGQEGKAFF. CDR3 sequence (DNA): TGTGCCAGCAGCCCCGGACAGGAGGGCAAAGCTTTCTTT.

The V call is TRBV6-1, the J call TRBJ1-5; D perhaps matches TRBD1 (5 bases). This CDR3 spans 14 amino acids. Germline V lookup: CDR1 MNHNS, CDR2 SASEGT. V dropped 6 bases and J dropped 1 base, with 10 bases sitting between them. CDR3 bases: TGTGCCAGCAGAGGGACTTCGAGCAATCAGCCCCAGCATTTT. Amino acids: CASRGTSSNQPQHF.

The chain carries TRBV12-5 and TRBJ2-7; 13 bases align to TRBD2. The V segment lost 2 bases and the J segment 2 bases; nucleotides outside the gene matches: 3. Germline CDR1 and CDR2: LGHNT and FRNRAP. The CDR3 covers 16 residues. The CDR3 bases are TGTGCTAGTGGTTTGCCACTAGCGGGAGGGCCCTACGAGCAGTACTTC. Amino acids: CASGLPLAGGPYEQYF. The entire variable domain, with the rest obtained from reference TRBV12-5 and TRBJ2-7, is as follows: DARVTQTPRHKVTEMGQEVTMRCQPILGHNTVFWYRQTMMQGLELLAYFRNRAPLDDSGMPKDRFSAEMPDATLATLKIQPSEPRDSAVYFCASGLPLAGGPYEQYFGPGTRLTVT.

The J gene is TRBJ1-2, the V gene TRBV7-9; no firm D call. This CDR3 contains 11 residues. Trimming removed 3 bases at V and 12 bases at J, with 11 bases between. Germline V gene data show CDR1 as SEHNR and CDR2 as FQNEAQ (reference sequence). This CDR3 is CASSFDGPNTF. CDR3 nucleotide sequence: TGTGCCAGCAGCTTTGACGGTCCCAACACCTTC.